Listed here are 24 T cell receptor beta chains from one sample, sequenced in a study of control samples from healthy donors and cancer patients. Assay used: immunoSEQ multiplex PCR; TCRdb lists only in-frame clones, some missing. The sample contains roughly 200,000 clones, around 93% of which appear only once. Specimen: blood. The receptors originated from a young man in good health.

The V and J genes are TRBV11-2 and TRBJ2-3, with 10 bases identical to TRBD2. The CDR3 runs to 16 residues. Losses at the gene ends were 5 bases for V and 5 bases for J; bases not matched to a gene: 10. The germline V gene encodes CDR1 SGHAT and CDR2 FQNNGV. The DNA of the CDR3 is TGTGCCAGCAGCCGGACACCTAGCGGGGGTGGAGATACGCAGTATTTT. It codes for CASSRTPSGGGDTQYF.

J is TRBJ1-3 and V is TRBV14; 8 bases align to TRBD1. V lost 3 bases and J lost 9; bases outside the gene matches: 10. CDR3 length equals 15 residues. Germline V gene sequence: CDR1 SGHDN, CDR2 FVKESK. CDR3 in amino acids: CASSHLGQGRGTIYF. The CDR3 nucleotides are TGTGCCAGCAGCCACCTAGGACAGGGCCGGGGCACCATATATTTT.

CDR3 bases: TGTGCCAGCAGGCGGGATTCTGCCTGGACTGAAGCTTTCTTT. Its protein is CASRRDSAWTEAFF. The gene calls are TRBV7-2 and TRBJ1-1; no reliable D call. Germline V gene lookup returns CDR1 SGHTA and CDR2 FQGNSA. The CDR3 length is 14 residues. Trimming left V 6 bases short and J 5 bases short, with 16 bases between.

The chain uses TRBV19 and TRBJ1-2; 10 bases fit TRBD1. Germline V gene data show CDR1 as LNHDA and CDR2 as SQIVND (reference sequence). After removal of 3 bases from V and 4 bases from J, the junction contained 11 bases not matched to a gene. This CDR3 is 17 amino acids long. The CDR3 DNA follows: TGTGCCAGTAGTATGATCGGGACAGGGGAGGGGGCCTATGGCTACACCTTC. Translated, it gives CASSMIGTGEGAYGYTF.

The rearrangement joins TRBV5-5 to TRBJ1-5; 7 bases are a match to TRBD1. This CDR3 region has 17 residues. The V and J ends lost 2 bases and 0 bases, in that order; junction bases with no gene match: 8. Germline V lookup: CDR1 SGHKS, CDR2 YYEKEE (reference sequence). DNA of the CDR3: TGTGCCAGCAGCTTCAATCTTGACAGGGATAGCAATCAGCCCCAGCATTTT. Protein sequence: CASSFNLDRDSNQPQHF.

V gene TRBV5-4 combines with J gene TRBJ2-3, with D possibly being TRBD1 (6 bases). V lost 4 bases, J lost 2 bases, and 14 bases lay in between. CDR1 is SGHNT, CDR2 YYREEE, per germline (reference sequence). CDR3 size: 15 residues. The CDR3 bases are TGTGCCAGCAGCATGCAGGGGCCCCTCACAGATACGCAGTATTTT. Its translation: CASSMQGPLTDTQYF.

The chain uses TRBV3-1 (or the pseudogene TRBV3-2) and TRBJ2-7; D gene unclear. The CDR3 extends over 13 amino acids. CDR1 and CDR2 (germline): LGHDT, YNNKEL (reference sequence). V was cut by 0 bases and J by 3 bases, with 6 bases left in between. CDR3 DNA sequence: TGTGCCAGCAGCCAAGACCCCGTCTACGAGCAGTACTTC. Amino acids: CASSQDPVYEQYF.

Remarks on this clone: The same CDR3 also results from other DNA sequences found in this sample. V and J are TRBV18 and TRBJ1-5, with TRBD1 as a possible D gene (6 bases). Germline V gene sequence: CDR1 KGHSH, CDR2 LQKENI. CDR3 length equals 14 residues. Trimming took off 3 bases at V and 1 base at J, with 7 bases between the two ends. CDR3 nucleotide sequence: TGTGCCAGCTCACCGCAGGGGAGCAATCAGCCCCAGCATTTT. Protein product: CASSPQGSNQPQHF.

The CDR3 DNA follows: TGTGCCAGCAGCTTTCTGACTAGCACAGATACGCAGTATTTT. It translates to CASSFLTSTDTQYF. The chain carries TRBV5-6 and TRBJ2-3; D is unclear. Germline V gene sequence: CDR1 SGHDT, CDR2 YYEEEE. The V gene lost 2 bases and the J gene lost 0 bases, with 7 bases spanning the gap. The CDR3 is 14 amino acids.

The chain carries TRBV24-1 and TRBJ1-2; no definite D call. This CDR3 contains 13 residues. The germline V and J ends were trimmed by 5 bases and 4 bases, with 10 bases remaining between them. Looked up from germline, CDR1 is KGHDR and CDR2 is SFDVKD. CDR3 DNA sequence: TGTGCCACCAGTGTGGGCGTCGGCTATGGCTACACCTTC. Protein sequence: CATSVGVGYGYTF.

This chain uses TRBV24-1 with TRBJ1-2, with D possibly matching TRBD1 (5 bases). V was trimmed by 0 bases and J by 8 bases, leaving 9 bases between them. CDR1 is KGHDR and CDR2 is SFDVKD in the germline V gene. CDR3 length: 13 residues. CDR3: CATSDLAQGGYTF. In DNA, the CDR3 is TGTGCCACCAGTGATTTGGCGCAGGGCGGCTACACCTTC.

This clone was seen a single time. This chain links TRBV3-1 (or the pseudogene TRBV3-2) with TRBJ2-1; 7 bases map to TRBD2. V lost 1 base to trimming and J lost 4 bases; unmatched junction nucleotides: 4. The CDR3 covers 15 residues. Germline V gene data show CDR1 as LGHDT and CDR2 as YNNKEL (reference sequence). CDR3 region: CASSQASGAYNEQFF. The CDR3 nucleotides read TGTGCCAGCAGCCAAGCCAGCGGGGCTTACAATGAGCAGTTCTTC.

CDR3 residues: CASSSRVLYGYTF. DNA of the CDR3: TGTGCCAGCAGCAGCAGGGTCCTCTATGGCTACACCTTC. This chain uses TRBV7-8 with TRBJ1-2; a weak D match, TRBD1 (5 bases). The CDR3 totals 13 residues. V dropped 5 bases and J dropped 4 bases, with 11 bases sitting between them. Per germline, CDR1 SGHVS and CDR2 FQNEAQ.

The sample holds one count of this clone. The chain carries TRBV2 and TRBJ2-7; 14 bases line up with TRBD2. This CDR3 contains 14 residues. The V segment lost 6 bases and the J segment 9 bases; nucleotides outside the gene matches: 7. The germline gives CDR1 SNHLY, CDR2 FYNNEI. The DNA of the CDR3 is TGTGCCAGCAGCGCCGGACTAGCGGGGGGTGTGCAGTACTTC. Its protein product is CASSAGLAGGVQYF.

The chain employs TRBV12-5 and TRBJ1-5, with 7 bases fitting TRBD1. The CDR3 runs 14 residues. Germline loops: CDR1 LGHNT, CDR2 FRNRAP. V trimming: 6 bases; J trimming: 5 bases; junction bases outside the gene matches: 7. This CDR3 is CASGRTGVYQPQHF. The CDR3 bases are TGTGCTAGTGGAAGGACAGGAGTTTATCAGCCCCAGCATTTT.

The V and J genes are TRBV2 and TRBJ1-5; unclear D gene. The germline CDR1 and CDR2 sequences are SNHLY and FYNNEI. This CDR3 has 15 amino acids. The ends were cut back, 3 bases at V and 0 bases at J, with 9 bases in the middle. CDR3 DNA sequence: TGTGCCAGCAGTGATTCCAGCAATAGCAATCAGCCCCAGCATTTT. Its protein product is CASSDSSNSNQPQHF.

The chain joins TRBV29-1 to TRBJ1-1, with 10 nucleotides matching TRBD1. V gave up 4 bases and J gave up 4 bases; unmatched junction bases: 3. Germline V CDR1 and CDR2: SQVTM, ANQGSEA. The CDR3 sequence is 13 residues long. The chain's CDR3 is CSVAGQGTTEAFF. CDR3 DNA: TGCAGCGTTGCGGGACAGGGGACCACTGAAGCTTTCTTT.

The rearrangement links TRBV6-1 to TRBJ2-3; maybe TRBD2 (7 bases). The germline CDR1 and CDR2 sequences are MNHNS and SASEGT. V lost 0 bases, J lost 0 bases, and 16 bases lay in between. The CDR3 is made up of 18 amino acids. CDR3 nucleotide sequence: TGTGCCAGCAGTGAAGCTGGGTCCTGGGGGGGCAGCACAGATACGCAGTATTTT. Amino acid sequence: CASSEAGSWGGSTDTQYF.

The J gene is TRBJ2-1, the V gene TRBV5-1, with D maybe TRBD2 (5 bases). Trimming stripped 4 bases from V and 9 bases from J, with 20 bases between. Germline V gene sequence: CDR1 SGHRS, CDR2 YFSETQ. The CDR3 contains 15 residues. CDR3 sequence: CASSGDPSGSGEQFF. The CDR3 DNA reads TGCGCCAGCAGCGGAGATCCCTCGGGAAGCGGTGAGCAGTTCTTC.

V gene TRBV7-9 combines with J gene TRBJ1-4, with 10 bases fitting TRBD1. The J segment lost 8 bases and the V segment lost 5 bases, leaving 11 bases of the junction unmatched. The length of the CDR3 is 16 residues. In germline, CDR1 is SEHNR, CDR2 FQNEAQ (reference sequence). The CDR3 protein is CASSPSPGTGEEKLFF. CDR3 DNA sequence: TGTGCCAGCAGCCCATCTCCCGGGACAGGGGAAGAAAAACTGTTTTTT.

This rearrangement joins TRBV5-6 to TRBJ1-5, with D unclear. The ends were cut back, 2 bases at V and 2 bases at J, with 11 bases in the middle. CDR1 is SGHDT and CDR2 is YYEEEE in the germline V gene. The CDR3 contains 15 residues. The CDR3 here is CASSLRGYGNQPQHF. In DNA, the CDR3 is TGTGCCAGCAGCTTAAGAGGCTACGGCAATCAGCCCCAGCATTTT.

The genes are TRBV30 and TRBJ2-7; TRBD1 aligns across 9 bases. CDR3 length equals 14 residues. V shed 4 bases, J shed 2 bases, and the junction held 6 bases outside the gene matches. Germline CDR1 is GTSNPN and CDR2 is SVGIG (reference sequence). CDR3 coding DNA: TGTGCCTGGAATTCGGGGACAGGGCCCTACGAGCAGTACTTC. Its protein product is CAWNSGTGPYEQYF.

J is TRBJ2-2 and V is TRBV6-5; D possibly corresponds to TRBD1 (6 bases). The germline V gene has CDR1 MNHEY and CDR2 SVGAGI. V lost 6 bases and J 4 bases, leaving 9 bases between the germline ends. There are 13 residues in the CDR3. Written as DNA, the CDR3 is TGTGCCAGCAGCGCAGGGGTCACCGGGGAGCTGTTTTTT. This gives the protein CASSAGVTGELFF.

In this sample, this clone turned up once. The CDR3 reads CASRDRGGTEAFF. The CDR3 DNA sequence: TGTGCCAGCAGAGACAGGGGTGGAACTGAAGCTTTCTTT. J is TRBJ1-1 and V is TRBV6-5, with 8 bases that match TRBD1. CDR3 length: 13 amino acids. J was trimmed by 5 bases and V by 6 bases; bases with no gene match: 5. Germline V gene lookup returns CDR1 MNHEY and CDR2 SVGAGI.